Listed here are 24 T cell receptor beta chains from one sample, sequenced in a study of cytomegalovirus exposure and HLA in healthy donors. It was with 60 Vbeta and 13 Jbeta primers that the PCR ran. The method was immunoSEQ multiplex PCR; TCRdb's version includes in-frame clones alone and lacks a portion of them. The table shows about 160,000 clones, with 81% occurring only once. The sample comprised PBMCs. The receptors shown here come from a woman between 50 and 59 years old in good health and CMV-seronegative.

The rearrangement uses TRBV20-1 and TRBJ2-7; TRBD1 matches at 7 bases. The CDR3 is 11 residues long. Germline V gene sequence: CDR1 DFQATT, CDR2 SNEGSKA (reference sequence). V gave up 6 bases and J gave up 5 bases; unmatched junction bases: 4. The CDR3 sequence is CSAIDRDEQYF. In nucleotides, the CDR3 is TGCAGTGCCATAGACAGGGACGAGCAGTACTTC.

This clone appeared once. This sequence joins TRBV6-1 and TRBJ2-2; TRBD1 aligns across 10 bases. This CDR3 is 18 amino acids long. J lost 7 bases, V lost 3 bases, and 14 bases had no gene match. The germline gives CDR1 MNHNS, CDR2 SASEGT. DNA of the CDR3: TGTGCCAGCAGTGATGGGGACAGGGGAAAGATTCTTTACGGGGAGCTGTTTTTT. Amino acids: CASSDGDRGKILYGELFF.

This clone was counted between two and nine times. V and J are TRBV29-1 and TRBJ1-2, with D perhaps matching TRBD1 (6 bases). From germline, CDR1 is SQVTM and CDR2 ANQGSEA. The CDR3 has 13 residues. Trimming pared 7 bases from V and 7 bases from J, leaving 19 bases between. CDR3 sequence (DNA): TGCAGCGCCTATACCGGGACATCCCGTGGCTACACCTTC. Translation: CSAYTGTSRGYTF.

This clone was detected only once. The rearrangement uses TRBV7-8 and TRBJ2-5, with a weak D call TRBD2 (6 bases). The CDR3 loop spans 14 amino acids. V lost 2 bases and J 5 bases, leaving 12 bases between the germline ends. Germline V lookup: CDR1 SGHVS, CDR2 FQNEAQ. CDR3: CASSLFVSGETQYF. The CDR3 DNA reads TGTGCCAGCAGCTTATTCGTTAGCGGCGAGACCCAGTACTTC.

CDR3 sequence (DNA): TGCGCCAGCACCCTATTAGCGGGAGGGAACAATGAGCAGTTCTTC. It codes for CASTLLAGGNNEQFF. V usage is TRBV10-2 and J usage is TRBJ2-1; TRBD2 aligns across 11 bases. Germline V gives CDR1 WSHSY, CDR2 SAAADI. V lost 7 bases, J lost 5 bases, and 7 bases stayed unmatched. The CDR3 has 15 residues.

This sequence joins TRBV7-2 and TRBJ1-5, with D possibly TRBD1 on 5 matching bases. This CDR3 has 15 residues. The V end lost 1 base, the J end lost 6 bases, and 13 bases lay between the germline ends. CDR1 and CDR2 from the germline V gene are SGHTA and FQGNSA. CDR3 in DNA: TGTGCCAGCAGCTTAGGGGCAGGGAAAGGTCAGCCCCAGCATTTT. Residues: CASSLGAGKGQPQHF.

The genes are TRBV9 and TRBJ2-2; TRBD2 matches 8 bases. Germline trimming cut 4 bases from V and 13 bases from J; bases unmatched to any gene: 15. The CDR3 has 15 residues. CDR1 is SGDLS and CDR2 is YYNGEE in the germline V gene. The CDR3 DNA reads as TGTGCCAGCAGCTTCATGACTAGCGTTGAAGGAGGGCTGTTTTTT. Protein sequence: CASSFMTSVEGGLFF.

The V and J genes are TRBV28 and TRBJ2-7, with 9 bases that match TRBD2. The CDR3 length is 17 residues. V shed 0 bases, J shed 1 base, and the junction held 7 bases outside the gene matches. CDR1 MDHEN and CDR2 SYDVKM come from the germline V gene. Here the CDR3 reads CASSLWPSGTASYEQYF. CDR3 in DNA: TGTGCCAGCAGTTTATGGCCTAGCGGGACTGCTTCCTACGAGCAGTACTTC. The variable domain in full, completed from reference TRBV28 and TRBJ2-7, reads DVKVTQSSRYLVKRTGEKVFLECVQDMDHENMFWYRQDPGLGLRLIYFSYDVKMKEKGDIPEGYSVSREKKERFSLILESASTNQTSMYLCASSLWPSGTASYEQYFGPGTRLTVT.

J is TRBJ1-3 and V is TRBV12-5; 8 bases map to TRBD1. This CDR3 is 16 amino acids long. Germline CDR1 and CDR2: LGHNT and FRNRAP. V dropped 1 base and J dropped 0; count of bases not matched to a gene: 2. CDR3 residues: CASGLAGQGSGNTIYF. The CDR3 bases are TGTGCTAGTGGTTTGGCCGGACAGGGCTCTGGAAACACCATATATTTT.

The chain carries TRBV5-1 and TRBJ1-3; possible D gene TRBD1, 6 bases. V lost 4 bases and J 2 bases, leaving 13 bases between the germline ends. The CDR3 loop spans 15 amino acids. Germline values: CDR1 SGHRS, CDR2 YFSETQ. CDR3 bases: TGCGCCAGCAGCCCGGACAGCGCAACTGGAAACACCATATATTTT. Encoded protein: CASSPDSATGNTIYF. The entire variable domain, with the rest obtained from reference TRBV5-1 and TRBJ1-3, is as follows: KAGVTQTPRYLIKTRGQQVTLSCSPISGHRSVSWYQQTPGQGLQFLFEYFSETQRNKGNFPGRFSGRQFSNSRSEMNVSTLELGDSALYLCASSPDSATGNTIYFGEGSWLTVV.

The table lists this clone with a count of one. The rearrangement uses TRBV5-6 and TRBJ2-3, with D maybe TRBD2 (5 bases). Germline V gene data show CDR1 as SGHDT and CDR2 as YYEEEE. The ends were cut back, 4 bases at V and 0 bases at J, with 9 bases in the middle. This CDR3 contains 14 residues. In DNA form, the CDR3 reads TGTGCCAGCAGCGGCGGGTCTAGCACAGATACGCAGTATTTT. It is translated as CASSGGSSTDTQYF.

CDR3 protein: CASGTSGGQREQFF. The CDR3, as DNA: TGTGCCAGCGGCACTAGCGGGGGTCAAAGGGAGCAGTTCTTC. This sequence joins TRBV2 and TRBJ2-1; 11 bases align to TRBD2. The CDR3 covers 14 residues. Unmatched junction bases numbered 10, after V lost 8 bases and J lost 10 bases. Germline values: CDR1 SNHLY, CDR2 FYNNEI.

This clone appeared a single time. The chain links TRBV5-1 to TRBJ1-1, with TRBD1 matching over 8 bases. Germline V lookup: CDR1 SGHRS, CDR2 YFSETQ. The CDR3 consists of 16 residues. V lost 4 bases and J lost 5; bases outside the gene matches: 13. CDR3 nucleotide sequence: TGCGCCAGCAGCCGGCGGTTTGACAGGGGTCGAACTGAAGCTTTCTTT. Protein product: CASSRRFDRGRTEAFF. The full variable domain, in which reference TRBV5-1 and TRBJ1-1 provide the parts outside the CDR3, is KAGVTQTPRYLIKTRGQQVTLSCSPISGHRSVSWYQQTPGQGLQFLFEYFSETQRNKGNFPGRFSGRQFSNSRSEMNVSTLELGDSALYLCASSRRFDRGRTEAFFGQGTRLTVV.

The chain uses TRBV27 and TRBJ2-7; weak D call: TRBD2 (5 bases). The CDR3 loop spans 14 amino acids. V dropped 4 bases and J dropped 0 bases, with 10 bases sitting between them. Looked up from germline, CDR1 is MNHEY and CDR2 is SMNVEV (reference sequence). CDR3 sequence reads: CASSSHTSSYEQYF. CDR3 sequence (DNA): TGTGCCAGCAGTTCCCACACTAGCTCCTACGAGCAGTACTTC.

This clone was counted between two and nine times. The chain recombines TRBV19 with TRBJ1-1, with 11 bases that match TRBD1. Per the germline V gene, CDR1 is LNHDA and CDR2 is SQIVND (reference sequence). The V and J ends lost 6 bases and 11 bases, in that order; junction bases with no gene match: 14. This CDR3 has 15 residues. CDR3 protein: CASSSPGQGGLFAFF. In DNA, the CDR3 is TGTGCCAGTAGCAGCCCGGGACAGGGGGGTTTGTTTGCTTTCTTT. Variable domain in full (rest from reference TRBV19 and TRBJ1-1): DGGITQSPKYLFRKEGQNVTLSCEQNLNHDAMYWYRQDPGQGLRLIYYSQIVNDFQKGDIAEGYSVSREKKESFPLTVTSAQKNPTAFYLCASSSPGQGGLFAFFGQGTRLTVV.

The chain uses TRBV28 and TRBJ1-2; D possibly corresponds to TRBD1 (5 bases). Germline loops: CDR1 MDHEN, CDR2 SYDVKM. This CDR3 has 14 residues. The V end was cut by 6 bases, the J end by 5 bases, with 16 bases between. In DNA, the CDR3 is TGTGCCAGCAGGGGGGGTCCGGGAAAATATGGCTACACCTTC. It translates to CASRGGPGKYGYTF.

The chain is built from TRBV15 and TRBJ2-5; perhaps TRBD1 as D (5 bases). V lost 2 bases and J 1 base, leaving 8 bases between the germline ends. The CDR3 length is 14 residues. Germline values: CDR1 LNHNV, CDR2 YYDKDF (reference sequence). The CDR3 DNA follows: TGTGCCACCAGCAGATCGACAGTCCAAGAGACCCAGTACTTC. Protein sequence: CATSRSTVQETQYF.

The gene calls are TRBV7-9 and TRBJ2-7; 7 bases align to TRBD1. CDR3 size: 16 residues. The germline V gene has CDR1 SEHNR and CDR2 FQNEAQ (reference sequence). V trimming: 2 bases; J trimming: 4 bases; junction bases outside the gene matches: 11. The CDR3 DNA reads as TGTGCCAGCAGCTTAAATAAGGGACAGAAGACTTACGAGCAGTACTTC. This gives the protein CASSLNKGQKTYEQYF.

V usage is TRBV5-4 and J usage is TRBJ1-2, with a possible D match to TRBD1 (6 bases). V lost 4 bases to trimming and J lost 2 bases, with 9 bases between them. The CDR3 spans 13 residues. CDR1 and CDR2 from the germline V gene are SGHNT and YYREEE (reference sequence). The CDR3 loop is CASSPDRNYGYTF. As DNA, the CDR3 is TGTGCCAGCAGCCCCGACAGGAACTATGGCTACACCTTC.

V is TRBV30 and J is TRBJ2-7, with 8 bases fitting TRBD2. In germline, CDR1 is GTSNPN, CDR2 SVGIG (reference sequence). The J segment lost 3 bases and the V segment lost 1 base, leaving 2 bases of the junction unmatched. This CDR3 has 13 amino acids. This CDR3 reads CAWSGGGYYEQYF. In nucleotides, the CDR3 is TGTGCCTGGAGTGGCGGGGGGTACTACGAGCAGTACTTC.

This clone was seen a handful of times. The genes are TRBV20-1 and TRBJ2-2; TRBD2 matches 7 bases. Losses at the gene ends were 6 bases for V and 7 bases for J; bases not matched to a gene: 2. Germline CDR1 DFQATT, CDR2 SNEGSKA (reference sequence). The length of the CDR3 is 11 residues. The CDR3 nucleotides are TGCAGTGCCCGGACTAGCGGGGAGCTGTTTTTT. The encoded protein is CSARTSGELFF.

This clone was observed once. The rearrangement links TRBV6-7 to TRBJ2-1, with 10 bases identical to TRBD1. TRBV6-7 is an open reading frame whose function is uncertain. The CDR3 has 17 amino acids. The CDR3 nucleotides read TGTGTCTATCAGGGGACAGGGGCTGTCAGCTCCTACAATGAGCAGTTCTTC. Translating gives CVYQGTGAVSSYNEQFF.

This clone was picked up a small number of times. Mismatch with germline at one junction end may stem from a read error. The chain recombines TRBV7-9 with TRBJ2-7, with D tentatively TRBD2 (5 bases). Germline-derived CDR1 and CDR2 are SEHNR and FQNEAQ (reference sequence). This CDR3 spans 12 amino acids. The CDR3 loop reads CSSSSRGYEQYF. CDR3 DNA sequence: TGTTCCAGCAGCTCCCGGGGCTACGAGCAGTACTTC.

The chain employs TRBV7-6 and TRBJ1-1; no reliable D call. Germline V gives CDR1 SGHVS, CDR2 FNYEAQ. Trimming cost V 4 bases and J 0 bases, with 9 bases left between them. The CDR3 has 14 amino acids. Here the CDR3 reads CASSSREMNTEAFF. Here the CDR3 DNA reads TGTGCCAGCAGCTCCCGGGAAATGAACACTGAAGCTTTCTTT.